This TCR beta chain was recovered during a study of blood T cells in healthy people across ages. As to this clonotype: The antigen remains unidentified. One base away lies a much larger clone, so this may be a sequencing read error.

The study, taken as a whole, reports: Higher naive T cell percentage went strongly together with higher TCR beta diversity.

Trimming took 8 bases from V and 7 from J; bases not matched to a gene: 10. Germline CDR1 reads SQVTM; CDR2 reads ANQGSEA. The CDR3 sequence is 12 residues long. PCR was performed a second time for about 7 to 11 cycles using a sample-barcoded 5' primer and a J-beta primer mix. TCRdb independently ran MiXCR on the 5' RACE reads; one entry per CDR3 protein. This repertoire shows approximately 690,000 distinct CDR3 sequences, around 43% found once; its top ten account for 30%. The clonotype comes from a man older than 75 in good health. This chain uses TRBV29-1 with TRBJ1-2, with TRBD1 identical over 7 bases. Sequences were obtained from blood. CDR3 residues: CSYDRVQGGYTF. The DNA for the CDR3 is TGCAGCTATGACAGGGTCCAGGGTGGCTACACCTTC.